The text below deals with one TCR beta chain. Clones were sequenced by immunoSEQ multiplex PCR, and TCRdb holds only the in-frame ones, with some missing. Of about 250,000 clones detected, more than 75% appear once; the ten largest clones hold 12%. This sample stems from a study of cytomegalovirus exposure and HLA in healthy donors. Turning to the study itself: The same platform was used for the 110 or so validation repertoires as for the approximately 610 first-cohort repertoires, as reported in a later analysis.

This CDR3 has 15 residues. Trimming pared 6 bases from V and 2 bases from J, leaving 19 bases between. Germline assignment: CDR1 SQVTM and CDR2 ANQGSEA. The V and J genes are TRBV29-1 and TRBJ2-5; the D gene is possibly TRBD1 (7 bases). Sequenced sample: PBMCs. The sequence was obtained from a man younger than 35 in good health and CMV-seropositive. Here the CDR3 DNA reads TGCAGCGTACCCAGGAGGGGGCGATATCAAGAGACCCAGTACTTC. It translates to CSVPRRGRYQETQYF.